Detailed here is one T cell receptor beta chain. These data originate in a study of T cell responses to AZD1222 COVID-19 vaccine. This CDR3 is 13 amino acids long. The ends were cut back, 4 bases at V and 5 bases at J, with 9 bases in the middle. CDR1 and CDR2 (germline): LGHNA, YNFKEQ. The protocol was immunoSEQ multiplex PCR, while the TCRdb copy is restricted to in-frame clones and leaves out a portion. Of 100,000 to 140,000 clones in the sample, roughly 90% were seen once. The material sequenced was peripheral blood, taken 28 days after the second AZD1222 dose. V gene TRBV4-2 combines with J gene TRBJ2-4; D ambiguous. The sequence was collected from an adult who received the AZD1222 COVID-19 vaccine. The CDR3: CASSLPGENIQYF. The CDR3 DNA follows: TGTGCCAGCAGCCTCCCAGGCGAAAACATTCAGTACTTC.